The 28 T cell receptor beta chains given below trace back to one sample, sequenced in a study of cytomegalovirus exposure and HLA in healthy donors. Primers: 60 Vbeta forward and 13 Jbeta reverse. The table came from immunoSEQ multiplex PCR; TCRdb's copy has only in-frame clones and leaves some out. The sample holds 150,000 to 200,000 clones, approximately 71% seen once. The specimen was PBMCs. These receptors all stem from a male donor in good health and CMV-seronegative.

This sequence joins TRBV5-6 and TRBJ2-7; TRBD1 is a possible D gene (6 bases). This CDR3 spans 16 amino acids. CDR1 is SGHDT and CDR2 is YYEEEE in the germline V gene. V was clipped by 1 base and J by 3 bases, with 17 bases between them. The CDR3 loop reads CASSLFLTGTYYEQYF. CDR3 sequence (DNA): TGTGCCAGCAGCTTGTTCCTGACAGGAACTTACTACGAGCAGTACTTC.

V is TRBV5-1 and J is TRBJ2-1; 12 bases align to TRBD1. The CDR3 runs 16 residues. J lost 5 bases, V lost 4 bases, and 7 bases had no gene match. CDR1 and CDR2 (germline): SGHRS, YFSETQ. As DNA, the CDR3 is TGCGCCAGCAGCCCCGGGACAGGGGGCATGAACAATGAGCAGTTCTTC. Its translation is CASSPGTGGMNNEQFF.

The rearrangement uses TRBV7-8 and TRBJ2-1, with 12 positions matching TRBD2. Germline CDR1 is SGHVS and CDR2 is FQNEAQ. The CDR3 loop spans 16 amino acids. Trimming took 2 bases from V and 9 from J; bases not matched to a gene: 8. The CDR3 is CASSLILAGGPGEQFF. The CDR3 DNA reads TGTGCCAGCAGCTTAATACTAGCGGGGGGCCCCGGTGAGCAGTTCTTC.

The CDR3 region has the DNA TGTGCCAGTAGTATATTAGGGACACAGAACGAGCAGTACTTC. Its translation: CASSILGTQNEQYF. The chain combines TRBV19 with TRBJ2-7; possibly TRBD1 for D (6 bases). Trimming shortened V by 2 bases and J by 5 bases, and 13 bases separated the two germline ends. This CDR3 comprises 14 residues. Germline assignment: CDR1 LNHDA and CDR2 SQIVND (reference sequence).

The V gene is TRBV11-2, the J gene TRBJ1-3, with D hard to call. Trimming removed 0 bases from V and 7 bases from J, with 4 bases in between. CDR3 length equals 12 residues. Germline-derived CDR1 and CDR2 are SGHAT and FQNNGV. The CDR3 loop reads CASSLDRNTIYF. The CDR3 nucleotides are TGTGCCAGCAGCTTAGACCGGAACACCATATATTTT.

The rearrangement joins TRBV27 to TRBJ2-5, with D perhaps TRBD2 (6 bases). The V and J ends lost 6 bases and 3 bases respectively, with 11 bases between them. The CDR3 consists of 13 residues. CDR1 is MNHEY and CDR2 is SMNVEV in the germline V gene (reference sequence). DNA for the CDR3: TGTGCCAGCAGGAGAAGGGAGGAAGAGACCCAGTACTTC. Translation gives CASRRREEETQYF.

The chain has TRBV7-2 and TRBJ2-3; 8 bases map to TRBD1. Germline V gene lookup returns CDR1 SGHTA and CDR2 FQGNSA. The CDR3 runs to 15 residues. V was pared by 3 bases and J by 3 bases, with 5 bases of the junction left unmatched. The DNA of the CDR3 is TGTGCCAGCAGCTTGACAGGGGAGTGGACAGATACGCAGTATTTT. This codes for CASSLTGEWTDTQYF.

The chain has TRBV10-3 and TRBJ1-2; weak D call: TRBD1 (5 bases). Germline values: CDR1 ENHRY, CDR2 SYGVKD. The V end lost 4 bases, the J end lost 4 bases, and 13 bases lay between the germline ends. This CDR3 is built from 14 residues. CDR3: CAISVPGTFYGYTF. The CDR3 DNA sequence: TGTGCCATCAGTGTGCCGGGGACTTTCTATGGCTACACCTTC.

The V call is TRBV2, the J call TRBJ1-2; tentatively, D is TRBD1 (5 bases). CDR3 length equals 15 residues. V was clipped by 6 bases and J by 3 bases, with 17 bases between them. Germline CDR1 and CDR2: SNHLY and FYNNEI. CDR3 bases: TGTGCCAGCAGGAGGTATGTGGCAGGGCACTATGGCTACACCTTC. Translating it yields CASRRYVAGHYGYTF.

V and J are TRBV5-4 and TRBJ2-3, with 8 bases identical to TRBD2. J was trimmed by 4 bases and V by 6 bases; bases with no gene match: 10. This CDR3 has 15 residues. The germline CDR1 and CDR2 sequences are SGHNT and YYREEE (reference sequence). CDR3 bases: TGTGCCAGCACCCGGGGAAGCGGGAGCTCAGATACGCAGTATTTT. It codes for CASTRGSGSSDTQYF.

The J gene is TRBJ1-2, the V gene TRBV19, with a possible D match to TRBD1 (6 bases). The V and J ends lost 8 bases and 2 bases respectively, with 12 bases between them. This CDR3 contains 13 residues. CDR1 is LNHDA, CDR2 SQIVND, per germline (reference sequence). CDR3 coding DNA: TGTGCCAGTGGCTATCAGGGGAACTATGGCTACACCTTC. Its protein product is CASGYQGNYGYTF. The complete variable domain, with remaining parts taken from reference TRBV19 and TRBJ1-2, reads DGGITQSPKYLFRKEGQNVTLSCEQNLNHDAMYWYRQDPGQGLRLIYYSQIVNDFQKGDIAEGYSVSREKKESFPLTVTSAQKNPTAFYLCASGYQGNYGYTFGSGTRLTVV.

V gene TRBV7-2 combines with J gene TRBJ2-5, with no clear D. The V gene lost 3 bases and the J gene lost 5 bases, with 4 bases spanning the gap. The CDR3 is 11 residues long. In germline, CDR1 is SGHTA, CDR2 FQGNSA. DNA for the CDR3: TGTGCCAGCAGCTTCGGGGAGACCCAGTACTTC. Its protein product is CASSFGETQYF.

The chain carries TRBV4-3 and TRBJ2-7; TRBD1 aligns across 7 bases. Trimming at V came to 3 bases and at J to 6 bases, leaving 2 bases not matched to a gene. There are 12 residues in the CDR3. Germline CDR1 reads LGHNA; CDR2 reads YSLEER. The DNA of the CDR3 is TGCGCCAGCAGCCACTCAGGGGGCGAGCAGTACTTC. Its translation is CASSHSGGEQYF.

This clone has just one count. V and J are TRBV2 and TRBJ1-4, with a possible D match to TRBD1 (5 bases). Trimming took 8 bases from V and 4 from J, leaving 14 bases between them. Germline CDR1 reads SNHLY; CDR2 reads FYNNEI. The CDR3 totals 14 residues. CDR3 protein: CASSTRQFNEKLFF. In nucleotides, the CDR3 is TGTGCCAGCTCCACACGACAGTTTAATGAAAAACTGTTTTTT.

The V gene is TRBV19, the J gene TRBJ1-2; TRBD1 is a possible D gene (5 bases). From germline, CDR1 is LNHDA and CDR2 SQIVND (reference sequence). CDR3 size: 14 residues. V was cut by 4 bases and J by 8 bases, with 17 bases left in between. CDR3 nucleotide sequence: TGTGCCAGTAGTAACCAGGGTGTCGTCGACGGCTACACCTTC. Its protein is CASSNQGVVDGYTF.

The rearrangement uses TRBV5-1 and TRBJ2-2, with 7 bases lining up with TRBD2. This CDR3 is 15 amino acids long. From germline, CDR1 is SGHRS and CDR2 YFSETQ. V lost 6 bases, J lost 0 bases, and 5 bases stayed unmatched. CDR3 sequence: CASTSGATNTGELFF. CDR3 in DNA: TGCGCCAGCACCAGCGGGGCTACGAACACCGGGGAGCTGTTTTTT.

The chain combines TRBV2 with TRBJ1-4; D is uncertain. With 6 bases removed from V and 6 bases from J, the gap between germline ends came to 23 bases. Germline V gene data show CDR1 as SNHLY and CDR2 as FYNNEI. The CDR3 is made up of 17 amino acids. This chain's CDR3 is CASSVNGWEGGDEKLFF. DNA for the CDR3: TGTGCCAGCAGCGTAAACGGGTGGGAGGGAGGAGATGAAAAACTGTTTTTT.

The CDR3 reads CSAIQQETQYF. The CDR3 DNA sequence: TGCAGTGCTATACAGCAAGAGACCCAGTACTTC. The V gene is TRBV20-1, the J gene TRBJ2-5; D call uncertain. The CDR3 runs 11 residues. Germline assignment: CDR1 DFQATT and CDR2 SNEGSKA (reference sequence). Trimming removed 4 bases from V and 2 bases from J, with 5 bases in between.

This chain uses TRBV12-5 with TRBJ2-7; 8 bases agree with TRBD2. The CDR3 is 18 amino acids. Germline CDR1 is LGHNT and CDR2 is FRNRAP. Trimming took 0 bases from V and 2 from J; bases not matched to a gene: 12. CDR3 bases: TGTGCTAGTGGTTTGGTACTCATGACTCCGGGGGGGACCTACGAGCAGTACTTC. It encodes CASGLVLMTPGGTYEQYF.

The chain uses TRBV27 and TRBJ2-3; 13 nucleotides agree with TRBD2. J gave up 1 base and V 5 bases, and 6 bases lay outside the gene matches. Germline values: CDR1 MNHEY, CDR2 SMNVEV (reference sequence). This CDR3 is 17 amino acids long. The CDR3, as DNA: TGTGCCAGCAGTCCGAAGACTAGCGGGGGGTGCACAGATACGCAGTATTTT. Protein sequence: CASSPKTSGGCTDTQYF.

The rearrangement links TRBV19 to TRBJ1-6; a possible D gene is TRBD1 (5 bases). V gave up 4 bases and J gave up 3 bases, with 13 bases separating them. The germline V gene has CDR1 LNHDA and CDR2 SQIVND (reference sequence). This CDR3 spans 16 amino acids. DNA of the CDR3: TGTGCCAGTAGTACTTTGGCGGGGGGCTATAATTCACCCCTCCACTTT. This translates into CASSTLAGGYNSPLHF.

The chain carries TRBV23-1 and TRBJ1-5, with TRBD1 matching 7 bases. TRBV23-1 is given ORF status, its function remaining uncertain. With V trimmed by 6 bases and J by 3 bases, 5 bases remained unmatched. The CDR3 length is 14 residues. The CDR3 loop is CASRPDRDNQPQHF. The CDR3 DNA is TGCGCCAGCAGACCTGACAGGGACAATCAGCCCCAGCATTTT.

The chain carries TRBV12-5 and TRBJ1-5, with 8 bases that match TRBD1. Germline V CDR1 and CDR2: LGHNT, FRNRAP. The ends lost 3 bases at V and 6 bases at J; junction bases unmatched: 4. The CDR3 has 14 amino acids. The CDR3 DNA reads as TGTGCTAGTGGTTTCAACAGGGGGACTCAGCCCCAGCATTTT. It yields the protein CASGFNRGTQPQHF.

This CDR3 is CASSRGTGATNYGYTF. DNA for the CDR3: TGTGCCAGCAGCCGGGGGACAGGGGCCACCAACTATGGCTACACCTTC. The V gene is TRBV2, the J gene TRBJ1-2; TRBD1 agrees at 10 bases. J gave up 2 bases and V 6 bases, and 9 bases lay outside the gene matches. Germline V gene lookup returns CDR1 SNHLY and CDR2 FYNNEI. The CDR3 runs to 16 residues.

V and J are TRBV19 and TRBJ2-1; 9 bases agree with TRBD1. After removal of 6 bases from V and 9 bases from J, the junction contained 9 bases not matched to a gene. The CDR3 consists of 14 residues. CDR1 and CDR2 (germline): LNHDA, SQIVND (reference sequence). CDR3 DNA: TGTGCCAGTAGGCAAGGGACAGGGCTGACTGAGCAGTTCTTC. Translated, it gives CASRQGTGLTEQFF.

V gene TRBV5-5 combines with J gene TRBJ1-5, with D possibly matching TRBD1 (5 bases). The V end was cut by 1 base, the J end by 3 bases, with 17 bases between. This CDR3 contains 17 residues. CDR1 is SGHKS, CDR2 YYEKEE, per germline (reference sequence). CDR3 DNA: TGTGCCAGCAGCTTGTTTGTTGGGGGAGGCAACAATCAGCCCCAGCATTTT. Its translation: CASSLFVGGGNNQPQHF. The complete variable domain, with remaining parts taken from reference TRBV5-5 and TRBJ1-5, reads DAGVTQSPTHLIKTRGQQVTLRCSPISGHKSVSWYQQVLGQGPQFIFQYYEKEERGRGNFPDRFSARQFPNYSSELNVNALLLGDSALYLCASSLFVGGGNNQPQHFGDGTRLSIL.

V is TRBV28 and J is TRBJ2-3; 14 bases map to TRBD2. V trimming: 6 bases; J trimming: 3 bases; junction bases outside the gene matches: 11. This CDR3 comprises 18 residues. Germline CDR1 and CDR2: MDHEN and SYDVKM. The DNA of the CDR3 is TGTGCCAGCAGCTCCATACCCGGACTAGCGGGAGGTACAGATACGCAGTATTTT. Translated, it gives CASSSIPGLAGGTDTQYF.

This rearrangement joins TRBV15 to TRBJ2-7; a possible D gene is TRBD2 (5 bases). CDR3 length: 14 amino acids. V lost 0 bases and J lost 2, with 8 bases in between. Germline V gene data show CDR1 as LNHNV and CDR2 as YYDKDF (reference sequence). The CDR3 DNA follows: TGTGCCACCAGCAGAGATATCGGGACCTACGAGCAGTACTTC. Translating it yields CATSRDIGTYEQYF. The whole variable domain, filled in from reference TRBV15 and TRBJ2-7, reads DAMVIQNPRYQVTQFGKPVTLSCSQTLNHNVMYWYQQKSSQAPKLLFHYYDKDFNNEADTPDNFQSRRPNTSFCFLDIRSPGLGDTAMYLCATSRDIGTYEQYFGPGTRLTVT.